This is a list of T cell receptor beta chains from one sample in a study of a mutant IDH1 vaccine in newly diagnosed glioma. The method was immunoSEQ multiplex PCR; TCRdb's version includes in-frame clones alone and lacks a portion of them. The table has about 51,000 clones, about 74% seen once. Sequencing used PBMCs, obtained from a glioma patient treated with radiotherapy, temozolomide or both. The receptor source for this set is a woman aged 40-49 years with glioma. Each CDR3 is given with its conserved first and last residue. The D gene is left open where the match is weak. Some rows mark clone size as missing; the rest say once, few, many or name a class of expanded clone.

TRBV20-1,.,.,TRBJ1-2,TGCAGTGCTAGAGGTGGCTACACCTTC,CSARGGYTF
TRBV19,.,TRBD1,TRBJ1-1,TGTGCCAGTAGTGGACAGGGCCACACTGAAGCTTTCTTT,CASSGQGHTEAFF
TRBV29-1,few,TRBD1,TRBJ1-1,TGCAGCGTTCTCGGGGACAGGGGTTCGGTCGCTGAAGCTTTCTTT,CSVLGDRGSVAEAFF
TRBV10-2,.,.,TRBJ1-2,TGCGCCAGCAGTGAACAGAACTATGGCTACACCTTC,CASSEQNYGYTF
TRBV9,.,.,TRBJ2-7,TGTGCCAGCAGCGTAGGAAACGAGCAGTACTTC,CASSVGNEQYF
TRBV30,.,.,TRBJ2-5,TGTGCCTGGAGTGGAGTTAGCCGGAGGTACCAAGAGACCCAGTACTTC,CAWSGVSRRYQETQYF
TRBV10-3,.,.,TRBJ2-3,TGTGCCATCAGTGAGGACTCTGTCACAGATACGCAGTATTTT,CAISEDSVTDTQYF
TRBV5-1,.,.,TRBJ1-1,TGCGCCAGCAGCTTAGGTCATCTCGAGGCGGCTTTCTTT,CASSLGHLEAAFF
TRBV5-5,.,TRBD1,TRBJ1-5,TGTGCCAGCAGCTTTGAACAGGGGCTTCAGCCCCAGCATTTT,CASSFEQGLQPQHF
TRBV2,once,.,TRBJ2-3,TGTGCCAGCCTCCATCCCCGGGGAGCGCAGTATTTT,CASLHPRGAQYF
TRBV5-4,.,.,TRBJ1-4,TGTGCCAGCAGCTTGGCCCAGTCAGGTGGCTCCTGCGTTTTT,CASSLAQSGGSCVF
TRBV2,.,.,TRBJ2-1,TGTGCCAGCAGTGAAAAGGGAGGGGGTTTAACGGGCCTAGGATATGAGCAGTTCTTC,CASSEKGGGLTGLGYEQFF
TRBV6-6,.,.,TRBJ1-5,TGTGCCAGCAGTTACGGCAGAGTCTTTCAGCCCCAGCATTTT,CASSYGRVFQPQHF
TRBV2,few,TRBD1,TRBJ1-2,TGTGCCAGCACATGGGACAGGGTGGGCTACACCTTC,CASTWDRVGYTF
TRBV2,.,.,TRBJ2-5,TGTGCCAGCAGTGAATGGTATCGGGGCGGAGAGACCCAGTACTTC,CASSEWYRGGETQYF
TRBV4-1,once,TRBD1,TRBJ1-2,TGCGCCAGCAGCCAAACACTGACAGGGGAGAGTGGCTACACCTTC,CASSQTLTGESGYTF
TRBV25-1,.,.,TRBJ1-2,TGTGCCAGCAGTGAGGTGGGGGGCTACACCTTC,CASSEVGGYTF
TRBV19,.,.,TRBJ1-5,TGTGCCAGTAGTATGAATAGGGCCAAGGATCAGCCCCAGCATTTT,CASSMNRAKDQPQHF
TRBV5-6,.,.,TRBJ1-1,TGTGCCAGCAGCTTGTTGGACCAGGGAGGCACTGAAGCTTTCTTT,CASSLLDQGGTEAFF
TRBV7-9,.,.,TRBJ1-2,TGTGCCAGCAGCTTGAGGGGTAACTATGGCTACACCTTC,CASSLRGNYGYTF
TRBV7-9,.,.,TRBJ2-1,TGTGCCAGCAGCTTAGCAGGGCCACACAATGAGCAGTTCTTC,CASSLAGPHNEQFF
TRBV10-1,few,.,TRBJ1-1,TGCGCCAGCAGTGATTTCCACACTGAAGCTTTCTTT,CASSDFHTEAFF
TRBV5-4,.,TRBD1,TRBJ1-2,TGTGCCAGCAGCGGATCCGGGACAGGACTCTATGGCTACACCTTC,CASSGSGTGLYGYTF
TRBV6-1,.,TRBD1,TRBJ2-7,TGTGCCAGCAGTGAATCCTCGACAGGGTGGATCCCCTACGAGCAGTACTTC,CASSESSTGWIPYEQYF
TRBV19,.,TRBD2,TRBJ2-5,TGTGCCAGTAGTATCGGCCCACTAGCGGGGTCAGAGACCCAGTACTTC,CASSIGPLAGSETQYF
TRBV5-1,.,TRBD1,TRBJ2-1,TGCGCCAGCAGCGAGACAGGGGGGGGGCAATACGGTGAGCAGTTCTTC,CASSETGGGQYGEQFF
TRBV5-6,.,.,TRBJ1-2,TGTGCCAGCAGCAAGTCGGCTGGGGGCGGCTATGGCTACACCTTC,CASSKSAGGGYGYTF
TRBV2,.,.,TRBJ1-5,TGTGCCAGCACGGGGACTTTTGGGAGCAATCAGCCCCAGCATTTT,CASTGTFGSNQPQHF
TRBV5-1,.,.,TRBJ2-5,TGCGCCAGCAGCTTGGTGGGAACCAAAAGGGAGACCCAGTACTTC,CASSLVGTKRETQYF
TRBV27,.,TRBD1,TRBJ2-7,TGTGCCAGCAGTTTACGCACAGGGGGTGTCTACGAGCAGTACTTC,CASSLRTGGVYEQYF
TRBV6-5,.,.,TRBJ1-5,TGTGCCAGCAGTCCAGGGGAGGGGAATCAGCCCCAGCATTTT,CASSPGEGNQPQHF
TRBV6-5,.,.,TRBJ1-2,TGTGCCAGCAGTTCTCCGACAGGACATGGCTACACCTTC,CASSSPTGHGYTF
TRBV5-6,.,.,TRBJ1-2,TGTGCCAGCAGCTTGGCCCGGGACAACTCAGGGGCCTATGGCTACACCTTC,CASSLARDNSGAYGYTF
TRBV2,.,TRBD2,TRBJ2-3,TGTGCCAGAAAGAGACTAGCGGGTTTCACAGATACGCAGTATTTT,CARKRLAGFTDTQYF
TRBV19,once,TRBD1,TRBJ1-5,TGTGCCAGTAGTACGATAACAGGGGGGGATCAGCCCCAGCATTTT,CASSTITGGDQPQHF
TRBV30,.,.,TRBJ2-3,TGTGCCTGGAGTGGGGCCGGCCTATTCACAGATACGCAGTATTTT,CAWSGAGLFTDTQYF
TRBV6-1,once,TRBD1,TRBJ1-4,TGTGCCAGCAGTGATGGGACAGGGGGCGAAAAACTGTTTTTT,CASSDGTGGEKLFF